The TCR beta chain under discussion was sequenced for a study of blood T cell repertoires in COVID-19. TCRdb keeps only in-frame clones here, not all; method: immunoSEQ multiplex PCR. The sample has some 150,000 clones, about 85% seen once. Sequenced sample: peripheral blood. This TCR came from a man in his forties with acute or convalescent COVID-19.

The CDR3 region is CSVEALDRVNGYTF. CDR3 coding DNA: TGCAGCGTTGAAGCGTTAGACAGGGTGAATGGCTACACCTTC. V gene TRBV29-1 combines with J gene TRBJ1-2; 7 nucleotides match TRBD1. In germline, CDR1 is SQVTM, CDR2 ANQGSEA. V gave up 1 base and J gave up 6 bases; unmatched junction bases: 8. The CDR3 length is 14 residues.